This entry features one T cell receptor (beta chain) sequence. The data are from a study of control samples from healthy donors and cancer patients. Assay: immunoSEQ multiplex PCR; the TCRdb copy retains only in-frame clones and omits some. Of approximately 60,000 clones listed, about nine tenths are singletons. CDR3 length: 16 amino acids. Germline V lookup: CDR1 PRHDT, CDR2 FYEKMQ (reference sequence). Germline trimming cut 1 base from V and 4 bases from J; bases unmatched to any gene: 8. The sequencing input was PBMCs. The sequence derives from a woman in her forties or fifties with colorectal cancer. This sequence joins TRBV13 and TRBJ2-7; 9 nucleotides match TRBD2. The CDR3 DNA reads as TGTGCCAGCAGCTTAGCTGGGCGGGGGGGTGTGTACGAGCAGTACTTC. Translated, it gives CASSLAGRGGVYEQYF.